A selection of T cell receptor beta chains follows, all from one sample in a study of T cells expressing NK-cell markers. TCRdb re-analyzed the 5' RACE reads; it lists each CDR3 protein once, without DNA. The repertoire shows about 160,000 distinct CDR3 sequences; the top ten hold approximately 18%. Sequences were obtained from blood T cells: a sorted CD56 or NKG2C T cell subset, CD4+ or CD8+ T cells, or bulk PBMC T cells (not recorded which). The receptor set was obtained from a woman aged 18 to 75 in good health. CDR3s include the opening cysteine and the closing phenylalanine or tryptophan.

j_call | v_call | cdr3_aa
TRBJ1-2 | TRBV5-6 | CASSLKYRDGYTF
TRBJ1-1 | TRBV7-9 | CASSPNAGEAFF
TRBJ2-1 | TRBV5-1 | CASSRDTGTASYNEQFF
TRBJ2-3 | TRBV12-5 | CASGPLERGIGDTQYF
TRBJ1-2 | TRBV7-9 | CASSLEVRMSDGYTF
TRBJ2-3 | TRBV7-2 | CASSLGPQTSTQYF
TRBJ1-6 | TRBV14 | CASSQGSMRALHF
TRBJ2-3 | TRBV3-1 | CASTQRSTDTQYF
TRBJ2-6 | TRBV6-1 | CASTQTGYSGANVLTF
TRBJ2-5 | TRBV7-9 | CASSLAQTSGVRETQYF
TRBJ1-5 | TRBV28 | CASSLFAGFSQHF
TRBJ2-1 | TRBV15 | CATSRDKAGGISYNEQFF
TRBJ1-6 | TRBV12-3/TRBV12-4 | CASSLDGQGISPLHF
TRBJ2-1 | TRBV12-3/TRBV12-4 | CASRKAPGDYNEQFF
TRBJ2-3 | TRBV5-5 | CASSSYSGRVVDTQYF
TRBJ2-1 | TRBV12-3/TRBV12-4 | CASSPGSRGGRRDEQFF
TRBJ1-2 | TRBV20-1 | CSASTGWENGYTF
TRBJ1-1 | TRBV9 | CASSVVVGGANTEAFF
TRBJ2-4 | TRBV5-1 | CASSLEGRGDIQYF
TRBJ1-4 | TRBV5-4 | CASSRAPGLNEKLFF
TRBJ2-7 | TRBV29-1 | CSAGGYDRDEQYF
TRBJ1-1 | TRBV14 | CASSPGDMNTEAFF
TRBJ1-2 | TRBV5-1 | CASSSGTAQSYGYTF
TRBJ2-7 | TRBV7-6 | CASSLGQTSYEQYF
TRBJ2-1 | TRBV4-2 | CASSQDAGGSGNEQFF